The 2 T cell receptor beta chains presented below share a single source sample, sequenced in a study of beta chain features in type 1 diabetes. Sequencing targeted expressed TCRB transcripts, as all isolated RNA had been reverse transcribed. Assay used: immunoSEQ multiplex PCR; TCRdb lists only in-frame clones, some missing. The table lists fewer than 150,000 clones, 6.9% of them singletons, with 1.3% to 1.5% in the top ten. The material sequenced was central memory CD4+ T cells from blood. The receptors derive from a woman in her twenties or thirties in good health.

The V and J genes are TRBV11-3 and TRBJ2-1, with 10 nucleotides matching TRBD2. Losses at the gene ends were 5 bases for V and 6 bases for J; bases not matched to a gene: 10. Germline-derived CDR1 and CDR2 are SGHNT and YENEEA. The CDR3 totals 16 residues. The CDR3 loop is CASSGAGLAEINEQFF. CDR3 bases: TGTGCCAGCAGCGGCGCCGGACTAGCGGAGATCAATGAGCAGTTCTTC. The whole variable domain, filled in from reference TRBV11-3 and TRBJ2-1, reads EAGVVQSPRYKIIEKKQPVAFWCNPISGHNTLYWYLQNLGQGPELLIRYENEEAVDDSQLPKDRFSAERLKGVDSTLKIQPAELGDSAVYLCASSGAGLAEINEQFFGPGTRLTVL.

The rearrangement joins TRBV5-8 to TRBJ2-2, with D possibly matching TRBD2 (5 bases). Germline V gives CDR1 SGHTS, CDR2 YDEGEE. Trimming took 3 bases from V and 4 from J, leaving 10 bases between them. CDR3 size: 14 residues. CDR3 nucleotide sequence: TGTGCCAGCAGCTCCGGACTCCGCACCGGGGAGCTGTTTTTT. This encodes CASSSGLRTGELFF.